These 25 T cell receptor beta chains were all obtained from the same sample, sequenced in a study of T cells in Graves' hyperthyroidism and ophthalmopathy. The source material, RNA transcripts, was used to amplify TCR beta CDR3 regions. When the TCR CDR3 underwent first-round RT-PCR, the HTBI primer set was used. In TCRdb, the multiplex PCR reads were re-called with MiXCR into one record per CDR3 protein. The table shows fewer than 300,000 distinct CDR3 sequences, with less than 30% occurring only once. The specimen sequenced was blood. The source of these receptors is a man in his forties with Graves' hyperthyroidism that later progressed to Graves' ophthalmopathy.

The gene calls are TRBV6-2 or TRBV6-3 and TRBJ2-7, with D possibly matching TRBD1 (9 bases). The CDR3 runs to 15 residues. V dropped 7 bases and J dropped 1 base, with 17 bases sitting between them. Per the germline V gene, CDR1 is MNHEY and CDR2 is SVGEGT. CDR3 sequence: CASTREGTGSYEQYF. CDR3 coding DNA: TGTGCCAGCACCCGGGAGGGGACAGGGTCCTACGAGCAGTACTTC.

This clonotype was observed many times. This chain joins TRBV6-2 or TRBV6-3 and TRBJ2-3; D possibly corresponds to TRBD1 (5 bases). The germline V and J ends were trimmed by 0 bases and 2 bases, with 6 bases remaining between them. This CDR3 is 14 amino acids long. CDR1 and CDR2 from the germline V gene are MNHEY and SVGEGT. The CDR3: CASSYSDITDTQYF. In nucleotides, the CDR3 is TGTGCCAGCAGTTACTCGGACATCACAGATACGCAGTATTTT.

Many counts were recorded for this clonotype. The chain combines TRBV30 with TRBJ1-6; D gene ambiguous. V was trimmed by 3 bases and J by 9 bases, leaving 18 bases between them. In germline, CDR1 is GTSNPN, CDR2 SVGIG (reference sequence). The CDR3 totals 15 residues. The CDR3 coding sequence is TGTGCCTGGAGCCCCCGCGTGTCCGGAGGTTCACCCCTCCACTTT. It is translated as CAWSPRVSGGSPLHF.

V is TRBV2 and J is TRBJ1-1; 9 bases align to TRBD1. The CDR3 covers 13 residues. The germline CDR1 and CDR2 sequences are SNHLY and FYNNEI. Germline trimming cut 7 bases from V and 3 bases from J; bases unmatched to any gene: 3. CDR3 sequence reads: CASNRDRDTEAFF. DNA of the CDR3: TGTGCCAGCAACCGGGACAGGGACACTGAAGCTTTCTTT.

CDR3 bases: TGCAGTGCTAGATCTGACAGGGAAGAGACCCAGTACTTC. Protein: CSARSDREETQYF. The gene calls are TRBV20-1 and TRBJ2-5, with TRBD1 identical over 7 bases. Germline CDR1 and CDR2: DFQATT and SNEGSKA (reference sequence). This CDR3 comprises 13 residues. V lost 2 bases and J lost 3; bases outside the gene matches: 3.

A single count supports this clonotype. The chain joins TRBV11-2 to TRBJ1-2; the D gene is possibly TRBD1 (5 bases). Trimming shortened V by 5 bases and J by 4 bases, and 17 bases separated the two germline ends. The CDR3 has 15 amino acids. The germline V gene has CDR1 SGHAT and CDR2 FQNNGV. For the CDR3, the DNA is TGTGCCAGCAGCCTGTGGGGGGGGTTGACCTATGGCTACACCTTC. This sequence encodes CASSLWGGLTYGYTF.

This clonotype was recorded a few times. The genes are TRBV27 and TRBJ1-1; TRBD1 might be the D (5 bases). The length of the CDR3 is 13 residues. The V end was cut by 5 bases, the J end by 3 bases, with 10 bases between. CDR1 and CDR2 (germline): MNHEY, SMNVEV (reference sequence). CDR3 DNA sequence: TGTGCCAGCAGTAAAGGGGAGTACACTGAAGCTTTCTTT. It encodes CASSKGEYTEAFF.

This clonotype showed up many times. V usage is TRBV11-3 and J usage is TRBJ2-7, with D tentatively TRBD2 (6 bases). CDR1 and CDR2 (germline): SGHNT, YENEEA. The CDR3 is 14 amino acids. V lost 2 bases to trimming and J lost 6 bases, with 14 bases between them. CDR3 in DNA: TGTGCCAGCAGCTTATTTGCGGGGTACGCCGAGCAGTACTTC. The encoded protein is CASSLFAGYAEQYF.

This clonotype has at least ten counts. DNA for the CDR3: TGTGCCAGCAGCCAGAGGCGGGAGGGTCGTGTCTACGAGCAGTACTTC. Amino acid sequence: CASSQRREGRVYEQYF. The chain recombines TRBV11-2 with TRBJ2-7, with 9 bases matching TRBD2. Trimming removed 5 bases from V and 3 bases from J; junction bases left unmatched: 11. CDR3 length: 16 residues. From germline, CDR1 is SGHAT and CDR2 FQNNGV.

This clonotype was seen at least ten times. The chain combines TRBV19 with TRBJ2-7, with D maybe TRBD1 (5 bases). CDR1 and CDR2 from the germline V gene are LNHDA and SQIVND (reference sequence). This CDR3 spans 12 amino acids. Trimming pared 9 bases from V and 3 bases from J, leaving 12 bases between. CDR3 DNA: TGTGCCAGCCATTCGACAGACTACGAGCAGTACTTC. Its protein is CASHSTDYEQYF.

This clonotype has ten or more counts. The genes are TRBV10-3 and TRBJ1-2; perhaps TRBD1 as D (6 bases). The V and J ends lost 10 bases and 3 bases respectively, with 24 bases between them. The germline V gene has CDR1 ENHRY and CDR2 SYGVKD. The CDR3 runs 16 residues. The chain's CDR3 is CATQGSGAKGDYGYTF. The CDR3 DNA reads as TGTGCCACCCAGGGTTCGGGGGCCAAAGGGGACTATGGCTACACCTTC.

This clonotype was seen repeatedly, ten times or more. The J gene is TRBJ2-5, the V gene TRBV2; the D is unclear. V was trimmed by 2 bases and J by 5 bases, leaving 3 bases between them. The CDR3 spans 11 residues. The V gene's germline CDR1 is SNHLY and CDR2 FYNNEI. The CDR3 region is CASSELETQYF. In nucleotides, the CDR3 is TGTGCCAGCAGTGAACTGGAGACCCAGTACTTC.

A remark on this clonotype: One end of the junction does not line up with germline, which may come from a read error. V gene TRBV12-3 or TRBV12-4 combines with J gene TRBJ1-3; D is uncertain. The CDR3 covers 13 residues. CDR3 bases: TGTGCCGGCAGTTTAAGTACCGGAAACACCATATATTTT. Translating gives CAGSLSTGNTIYF.

The V and J genes are TRBV6-1 and TRBJ1-5; a possible D gene is TRBD1 (5 bases). Trimming removed 2 bases at V and 1 base at J, with 15 bases between. This CDR3 contains 17 residues. The germline V gene has CDR1 MNHNS and CDR2 SASEGT. Here the CDR3 reads CASSEWDGSWSNQPQHF. In DNA, the CDR3 is TGTGCCAGCAGTGAATGGGACGGCAGCTGGAGCAATCAGCCCCAGCATTTT.

This clonotype was counted at least ten times. V and J are TRBV6-1 and TRBJ1-2; D gene ambiguous. The CDR3 consists of 15 residues. Trimming left V 0 bases short and J 2 bases short, with 10 bases between. The germline gives CDR1 MNHNS, CDR2 SASEGT. As DNA, the CDR3 is TGTGCCAGCAGTGAAGCCCCCGACCGGAACTATGGCTACACCTTC. Its translation is CASSEAPDRNYGYTF.

This clonotype came up many times. The J gene is TRBJ2-5, the V gene TRBV12-5, with 14 bases aligning to TRBD2. V dropped 6 bases and J dropped 5; count of bases not matched to a gene: 8. The CDR3 covers 16 residues. The germline gives CDR1 LGHNT, CDR2 FRNRAP. CDR3 nucleotide sequence: TGTGCTAGTGGGGAGAGGGGACTAGCGGGAGAGGAGACCCAGTACTTC. Amino acid sequence: CASGERGLAGEETQYF. Based on the CDR3 plus reference TRBV12-5 and TRBJ2-5, the full variable domain is DARVTQTPRHKVTEMGQEVTMRCQPILGHNTVFWYRQTMMQGLELLAYFRNRAPLDDSGMPKDRFSAEMPDATLATLKIQPSEPRDSAVYFCASGERGLAGEETQYFGPGTRLLVL.

This clonotype was seen many times. The J gene is TRBJ1-2, the V gene TRBV29-1; D remains ambiguous. The germline CDR1 and CDR2 sequences are SQVTM and ANQGSEA. The CDR3 is 13 residues long. Trimming removed 4 bases at V and 2 bases at J, with 11 bases between. The CDR3 DNA follows: TGCAGCGTTGGAAGAGGACCCAACTATGGCTACACCTTC. Translating gives CSVGRGPNYGYTF.

The chain uses TRBV20-1 and TRBJ2-5; D ambiguous. The CDR3 has 17 residues. From germline, CDR1 is DFQATT and CDR2 SNEGSKA (reference sequence). The V end lost 0 bases, the J end lost 2 bases, and 19 bases lay between the germline ends. Here the CDR3 reads CSARDVGRLSSQETQYF. The CDR3 bases are TGCAGTGCTAGAGACGTAGGCAGGCTATCATCTCAAGAGACCCAGTACTTC.

This clonotype showed up many times. This rearrangement joins TRBV6-2 or TRBV6-3 to TRBJ2-1, with 9 positions matching TRBD2. V gave up 0 bases and J gave up 5 bases; unmatched junction bases: 8. CDR1 MNHEY and CDR2 SVGEGT come from the germline V gene. This CDR3 is 17 amino acids long. CDR3 sequence (DNA): TGTGCCAGCAGTTACTCCCAGGCGGGAGGGCCTCACAATGAGCAGTTCTTC. It codes for CASSYSQAGGPHNEQFF.

This clonotype has ten or more counts. DNA for the CDR3: TGTGCCAGCAGCTTAGGCGGTACCGGGTCCTATGGCTACACCTTC. This encodes CASSLGGTGSYGYTF. V is TRBV11-2 and J is TRBJ1-2; D is unresolved. CDR1 SGHAT and CDR2 FQNNGV come from the germline V gene. The CDR3 loop spans 15 amino acids. The ends were cut back, 1 base at V and 4 bases at J, with 13 bases in the middle. The variable domain in full, completed from reference TRBV11-2 and TRBJ1-2, reads EAGVAQSPRYKIIEKRQSVAFWCNPISGHATLYWYQQILGQGPKLLIQFQNNGVVDDSQLPKDRFSAERLKGVDSTLKIQPAKLEDSAVYLCASSLGGTGSYGYTFGSGTRLTVV.

This clonotype was counted ten times or more. The rearrangement joins TRBV5-1 to TRBJ1-1, with TRBD1 as a possible D gene (5 bases). CDR3 length: 15 residues. V lost 4 bases, J lost 3 bases, and 16 bases lay in between. Germline-derived CDR1 and CDR2 are SGHRS and YFSETQ. CDR3 sequence (DNA): TGCGCCAGCAGCGAGGGACCTTCGAGGGACACTGAAGCTTTCTTT. Translating it yields CASSEGPSRDTEAFF. Looking up the rest from reference TRBV5-1 and TRBJ1-1 gives the full variable domain: KAGVTQTPRYLIKTRGQQVTLSCSPISGHRSVSWYQQTPGQGLQFLFEYFSETQRNKGNFPGRFSGRQFSNSRSEMNVSTLELGDSALYLCASSEGPSRDTEAFFGQGTRLTVV.

This clonotype was found many times. The chain joins TRBV30 to TRBJ2-5; 9 bases match TRBD2. Losses at the gene ends were 5 bases for V and 1 base for J; bases not matched to a gene: 14. The germline gives CDR1 GTSNPN, CDR2 SVGIG (reference sequence). The CDR3 length is 17 residues. CDR3 sequence: CAWAGGRSGLFQETQYF. The CDR3 region has the DNA TGTGCCTGGGCGGGAGGGCGTAGCGGCTTATTCCAAGAGACCCAGTACTTC.

This clonotype was picked up many times. V usage is TRBV6-5 and J usage is TRBJ2-5, with D perhaps matching TRBD2 (6 bases). The CDR3 runs to 15 residues. The germline gives CDR1 MNHEY, CDR2 SVGAGI. The ends were cut back, 7 bases at V and 4 bases at J, with 19 bases in the middle. The CDR3 spells CASTRGLTVGETQYF. The CDR3 DNA sequence: TGTGCCAGCACCCGGGGGTTGACCGTTGGAGAGACCCAGTACTTC.

This clonotype was detected ten times or more. The chain combines TRBV9 with TRBJ2-2; D tentatively fits TRBD1 or TRBD2 (5 bases each). This CDR3 is 13 amino acids long. Germline assignment: CDR1 SGDLS and CDR2 YYNGEE. Between the trimmed V and J ends, which lost 0 bases and 9 bases, there was a span of 9 bases. Here the CDR3 DNA reads TGTGCCAGCAGCGTAGAGTGGGACCGGGAGCTGTTTTTT. Translating gives CASSVEWDRELFF.

In this sample, this clonotype turned up many times. The rearrangement links TRBV24-1 to TRBJ2-5, with 7 bases identical to TRBD1. CDR3 length: 17 residues. The junction had 15 bases not matched to a gene; V was cut back by 7 bases and J by 2 bases. Germline lookup yields CDR1 KGHDR and CDR2 SFDVKD. This CDR3 reads CATSPTGANLKQETQYF. The DNA for the CDR3 is TGTGCCACCAGCCCTACAGGGGCCAATCTTAAACAAGAGACCCAGTACTTC.